This entry lists 29 T cell receptor beta chains sequenced from one sample in a study of lymphopenia after photon versus proton radiotherapy. The data were produced by immunoSEQ multiplex PCR, yet TCRdb's version contains in-frame clones alone and is incomplete. The table has some 44,000 clones, over 80% seen once. The specimen comprised peripheral blood, sampled from a patient treated with proton-based radiotherapy. The source of these receptors is a woman in her seventies with pancreatic cancer.

The gene calls are TRBV28 and TRBJ2-5; 11 bases are a match to TRBD1. CDR3 size: 15 residues. V trimming: 5 bases; J trimming: 1 base; junction bases outside the gene matches: 3. Germline assignment: CDR1 MDHEN and CDR2 SYDVKM. The CDR3 sequence: CASSLDRGPQETQYF. CDR3 DNA sequence: TGTGCCAGCAGTCTGGACAGGGGGCCCCAAGAGACCCAGTACTTC.

The sample holds a few counts of this clone. This CDR3 is CASGIASGSFEQYF. The CDR3 DNA sequence: TGTGCTAGTGGTATAGCTAGCGGGAGTTTTGAGCAGTACTTC. The rearrangement joins TRBV12-5 to TRBJ2-7; TRBD2 matches 10 bases. The CDR3 has 14 residues. V shed 5 bases, J shed 7 bases, and the junction held 8 bases outside the gene matches. Germline assignment: CDR1 LGHNT and CDR2 FRNRAP.

The J gene is TRBJ2-1, the V gene TRBV6-5, with a tentative D call TRBD1 (5 bases). The CDR3 extends over 12 amino acids. Germline assignment: CDR1 MNHEY and CDR2 SVGAGI. The germline V and J ends were trimmed by 2 bases and 7 bases, with 6 bases remaining between them. CDR3 protein: CASSYRQNEQFF. The CDR3, as DNA: TGTGCCAGCAGTTACCGACAGAATGAGCAGTTCTTC.

This clone was counted a few times. A read error may account for a junction end that differs from germline. The chain joins TRBV7-2 to TRBJ2-2; D is perhaps TRBD2 (7 bases). Germline values: CDR1 SGHTA, CDR2 FQGNSA. CDR3 size: 17 residues. The CDR3 region has the DNA TGCGCCAGCAGCCAACAAGCGGGGCCAGAGGGGGGCGGGGAGCTGTTTTTT. Amino acids: CASSQQAGPEGGGELFF.

The J gene is TRBJ2-1, the V gene TRBV4-2; D uncertain. From germline, CDR1 is LGHNA and CDR2 YNFKEQ. This CDR3 is 12 amino acids long. The V and J ends lost 5 bases and 2 bases respectively, with 4 bases between them. Here the CDR3 DNA reads TGTGCCAGCAGCGCTACCTACAATGAGCAGTTCTTC. This sequence encodes CASSATYNEQFF.

The chain recombines TRBV5-6 with TRBJ2-1, with D possibly called TRBD1 or TRBD2 (5 bases each). V lost 5 bases and J lost 10, with 10 bases in between. Germline lookup yields CDR1 SGHDT and CDR2 YYEEEE. This CDR3 is 11 amino acids long. This CDR3 is CASRLGVEQFF. DNA for the CDR3: TGTGCCAGCAGACTAGGGGTGGAGCAGTTCTTC.

This clone was seen more than once but under ten times. The chain uses TRBV5-1 and TRBJ2-7; possibly TRBD1 for D (6 bases). V was pared by 1 base and J by 6 bases, with 17 bases between. CDR1 and CDR2 from the germline V gene are SGHRS and YFSETQ. CDR3 length equals 15 residues. This chain's CDR3 is CASSLKASQGFEQYF. The CDR3 region has the DNA TGCGCCAGCAGCTTGAAGGCCTCACAGGGTTTCGAGCAGTACTTC.

The chain combines TRBV30 with TRBJ2-5, with TRBD2 matching over 12 bases. Unmatched junction bases numbered 3, after V lost 3 bases and J lost 4 bases. The CDR3 length is 14 residues. The germline gives CDR1 GTSNPN, CDR2 SVGIG (reference sequence). CDR3 sequence (DNA): TGTGCCTGGAGATCTAGCGGGAGGGGAGAGACCCAGTACTTC. Amino acid sequence: CAWRSSGRGETQYF.

The chain uses TRBV10-3 and TRBJ2-7; tentative D call: TRBD2 (6 bases). Germline lookup yields CDR1 ENHRY and CDR2 SYGVKD. V lost 5 bases, J lost 3 bases, and 11 bases lay in between. This CDR3 contains 13 residues. CDR3 in DNA: TGTGCCATCAGTCGGGAGTCCAGCTACGAGCAGTACTTC. Protein sequence: CAISRESSYEQYF.

The chain recombines TRBV5-1 with TRBJ2-1; no clear D gene. The germline V and J ends were trimmed by 0 bases and 9 bases, with 16 bases remaining between them. The CDR3 runs to 15 residues. Germline CDR1 is SGHRS and CDR2 is YFSETQ. This chain's CDR3 is CASSLGAGIGSEQFF. DNA of the CDR3: TGCGCCAGCAGCTTGGGGGCAGGCATAGGGTCTGAGCAGTTCTTC. The full variable domain, completed using reference TRBV5-1 and TRBJ2-1, is KAGVTQTPRYLIKTRGQQVTLSCSPISGHRSVSWYQQTPGQGLQFLFEYFSETQRNKGNFPGRFSGRQFSNSRSEMNVSTLELGDSALYLCASSLGAGIGSEQFFGPGTRLTVL.

This clone was seen once. This chain uses TRBV11-2 with TRBJ1-5; no definite D call. The germline V and J ends were trimmed by 3 bases and 5 bases, with 14 bases remaining between them. CDR1 SGHAT and CDR2 FQNNGV come from the germline V gene. The CDR3 contains 15 residues. The CDR3 sequence is CASSFLRNVHQPQHF. CDR3 DNA: TGTGCCAGCAGCTTTCTTAGGAATGTTCATCAGCCCCAGCATTTT.

The chain is built from TRBV5-8 and TRBJ2-2, with a weak D call TRBD1 (6 bases). Trimming left V 1 base short and J 4 bases short, with 11 bases between. This CDR3 has 15 residues. Looked up from germline, CDR1 is SGHTS and CDR2 is YDEGEE. This CDR3 reads CASSLLGASTGELFF. In DNA form, the CDR3 reads TGTGCCAGCAGCTTGCTGGGGGCGAGCACCGGGGAGCTGTTTTTT.

This clone has more than one count but fewer than ten. The rearrangement uses TRBV19 and TRBJ1-2; a weak D match, TRBD1 (5 bases). Germline-derived CDR1 and CDR2 are LNHDA and SQIVND (reference sequence). V lost 0 bases, J lost 6 bases, and 14 bases lay in between. CDR3 length equals 15 residues. CDR3 sequence reads: CASSIDLSGKDGYTF. The CDR3 nucleotides read TGTGCCAGTAGTATAGATCTATCAGGGAAGGATGGCTACACCTTC.

The chain couples TRBV7-8 to TRBJ2-1, with D possibly matching TRBD2 (5 bases). Per germline, CDR1 SGHVS and CDR2 FQNEAQ. The CDR3 loop spans 15 amino acids. Trimming cost V 0 bases and J 0 bases, with 6 bases left between them. In nucleotides, the CDR3 is TGTGCCAGCAGCTTAGCAGGGAGCTCCTACAATGAGCAGTTCTTC. As protein: CASSLAGSSYNEQFF.

This clone is medium-sized. The rearrangement joins TRBV14 to TRBJ1-2, with a tentative D call TRBD1 (6 bases). The V and J ends lost 0 bases and 5 bases respectively, with 13 bases between them. In germline, CDR1 is SGHDN, CDR2 FVKESK. CDR3 length equals 15 residues. The CDR3 spells CASSQEGPRGYGYTF. The CDR3 DNA follows: TGTGCCAGCAGCCAAGAAGGTCCCAGGGGTTATGGCTACACCTTC.

The chain has TRBV28 and TRBJ2-7; a weak D match, TRBD1 (6 bases). CDR3 size: 13 residues. Looked up from germline, CDR1 is MDHEN and CDR2 is SYDVKM. Trimming shortened V by 10 bases and J by 2 bases, and 15 bases separated the two germline ends. CDR3 residues: CATNGQPTYEQYF. The CDR3 region has the DNA TGTGCCACCAATGGACAGCCCACCTACGAGCAGTACTTC.

The chain couples TRBV5-1 to TRBJ2-7; 10 nucleotides agree with TRBD1. Germline assignment: CDR1 SGHRS and CDR2 YFSETQ. The CDR3 spans 15 residues. V lost 4 bases, J lost 3 bases, and 7 bases stayed unmatched. CDR3 in amino acids: CASSRDGTGDYEQYF. The CDR3 DNA reads as TGCGCCAGCAGCAGGGATGGGACAGGGGACTACGAGCAGTACTTC.

The rearrangement joins TRBV19 to TRBJ2-1; 12 nucleotides line up with TRBD1. The J segment lost 0 bases and the V segment lost 5 bases, leaving 17 bases of the junction unmatched. The CDR3 extends over 21 amino acids. Germline-derived CDR1 and CDR2 are LNHDA and SQIVND (reference sequence). The chain's CDR3 is CASSSSSGQGAVGDSYNEQFF. The CDR3 DNA sequence: TGTGCCAGTAGTTCTTCATCGGGACAGGGGGCTGTCGGGGACTCCTACAATGAGCAGTTCTTC.

This clone was seen a single time. The chain combines TRBV5-1 with TRBJ2-2; D possibly corresponds to TRBD1 (7 bases). The CDR3 spans 14 residues. V lost 0 bases to trimming and J lost 7 bases, with 10 bases between them. Germline loops: CDR1 SGHRS, CDR2 YFSETQ. CDR3 amino acids: CASSLAQGGGELFF. The CDR3 DNA reads as TGCGCCAGCAGCTTGGCCCAGGGGGGCGGGGAGCTGTTTTTT.

The rearrangement joins TRBV1 to TRBJ2-2; the D call TRBD2 from the table was never checked on the DNA. TRBV1 is marked as a pseudogene. CDR3 length: 11 residues. This CDR3 reads CTPTNTGELFF. CDR3 nucleotide sequence: TGCACACCTACGAACACCGGGGAGCTGTTTTTT.

The chain recombines TRBV28 with TRBJ1-4; maybe TRBD1 (6 bases). The CDR3 runs 14 residues. The V gene's germline CDR1 is MDHEN and CDR2 SYDVKM. Trimming stripped 5 bases from V and 7 bases from J, with 14 bases between. The CDR3 loop is CASSRRQAGEKLFF. CDR3 DNA: TGTGCCAGCAGTCGACGACAGGCGGGTGAAAAACTGTTTTTT.

This chain links TRBV5-4 with TRBJ1-2, with D uncertain. Germline V gene sequence: CDR1 SGHNT, CDR2 YYREEE (reference sequence). V shed 1 base and J shed 4 bases, with 17 bases lying between them. The CDR3 contains 16 residues. CDR3 sequence: CASSLNPPALSYGYTF. The DNA of the CDR3 is TGTGCCAGCAGCTTGAACCCCCCAGCCCTTAGCTATGGCTACACCTTC. The full variable domain, with the rest looked up from reference TRBV5-4 and TRBJ1-2, is ETGVTQSPTHLIKTRGQQVTLRCSSQSGHNTVSWYQQALGQGPQFIFQYYREEENGRGNFPPRFSGLQFPNYSSELNVNALELDDSALYLCASSLNPPALSYGYTFGSGTRLTVV.

The CDR3 DNA follows: TGTGCCAGTACGGCTAATCGGGATGAGCAGTTCTTC. It specifies CASTANRDEQFF. The chain links TRBV19 to TRBJ2-1; no clear D gene. CDR3 length: 12 residues. Between the trimmed V and J ends, which lost 7 bases and 8 bases, there was a span of 12 bases. The germline gives CDR1 LNHDA, CDR2 SQIVND (reference sequence).

This chain links TRBV7-3 with TRBJ2-2; possible D gene TRBD1, 7 bases. The germline V gene has CDR1 SGHTA and CDR2 FQGTGA. V lost 6 bases and J 0 bases, leaving 11 bases between the germline ends. This CDR3 comprises 15 residues. This chain's CDR3 is CASRRDRANTGELFF. The CDR3 nucleotides read TGTGCCAGCAGGCGGGACAGAGCGAACACCGGGGAGCTGTTTTTT.

The V call is TRBV27, the J call TRBJ2-1, with D perhaps TRBD2 (6 bases). The CDR3 extends over 15 amino acids. Trimming shortened V by 5 bases and J by 4 bases, and 15 bases separated the two germline ends. Per the germline V gene, CDR1 is MNHEY and CDR2 is SMNVEV (reference sequence). This CDR3 reads CASSKPSVSYNEQFF. The CDR3 DNA sequence: TGTGCCAGCAGTAAGCCTAGCGTATCTTACAATGAGCAGTTCTTC.

The rearrangement uses TRBV19 and TRBJ1-1, with TRBD1 matching 7 bases. Germline loops: CDR1 LNHDA, CDR2 SQIVND (reference sequence). CDR3 length equals 14 residues. V lost 1 base and J lost 9; bases outside the gene matches: 8. CDR3 bases: TGTGCCAGTAGTATAGGGGACAGCAAGGTTAAAGCTTTCTTT. Amino acid sequence: CASSIGDSKVKAFF.

The chain links TRBV2 to TRBJ1-1; 8 nucleotides match TRBD1. This CDR3 spans 12 amino acids. The germline CDR1 and CDR2 sequences are SNHLY and FYNNEI. Trimming cost V 7 bases and J 8 bases; bases outside gene matches: 6. CDR3 residues: CASTSTGEEAFF. The CDR3 coding sequence is TGTGCCAGCACTTCGACAGGGGAAGAAGCTTTCTTT. Full variable domain (outside the CDR3, taken from reference TRBV2 and TRBJ1-1): EPEVTQTPSHQVTQMGQEVILRCVPISNHLYFYWYRQILGQKVEFLVSFYNNEISEKSEIFDDQFSVERPDGSNFTLKIRSTKLEDSAMYFCASTSTGEEAFFGQGTRLTVV.

CDR3 in amino acids: CASTATGGASGYTF. The CDR3 DNA sequence: TGCGCCAGCACCGCCACAGGGGGCGCGAGCGGCTACACCTTC. The genes are TRBV5-1 and TRBJ1-2; TRBD1 aligns across 9 bases. The V and J ends lost 6 bases and 8 bases, in that order; junction bases with no gene match: 11. This CDR3 has 14 amino acids. Germline V gene sequence: CDR1 SGHRS, CDR2 YFSETQ. The full variable domain, its missing parts supplied by reference TRBV5-1 and TRBJ1-2, is KAGVTQTPRYLIKTRGQQVTLSCSPISGHRSVSWYQQTPGQGLQFLFEYFSETQRNKGNFPGRFSGRQFSNSRSEMNVSTLELGDSALYLCASTATGGASGYTFGSGTRLTVV.

The chain is built from TRBV6-5 and TRBJ1-3; D call uncertain. This CDR3 has 15 residues. Germline CDR1 is MNHEY and CDR2 is SVGAGI. V was pared by 4 bases and J by 0 bases, with 10 bases between. In DNA, the CDR3 is TGTGCCAGCAGTTCACCCCAGATCTCTGGAAACACCATATATTTT. Amino acid sequence: CASSSPQISGNTIYF.